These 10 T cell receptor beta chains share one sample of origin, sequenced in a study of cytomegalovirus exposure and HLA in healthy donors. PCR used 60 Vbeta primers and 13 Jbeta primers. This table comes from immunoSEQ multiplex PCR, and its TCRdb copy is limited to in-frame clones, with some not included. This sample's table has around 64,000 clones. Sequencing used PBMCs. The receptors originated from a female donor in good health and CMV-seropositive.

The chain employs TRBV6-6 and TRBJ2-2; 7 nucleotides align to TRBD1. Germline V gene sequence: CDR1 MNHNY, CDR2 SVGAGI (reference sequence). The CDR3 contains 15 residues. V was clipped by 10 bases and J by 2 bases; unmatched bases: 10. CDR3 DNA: TGTGCCACCCCAGGGGGTAGCGTAAACACCGGGGAGCTGTTTTTT. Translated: CATPGGSVNTGELFF.

CDR3: CASSLEQGWTEAFF. CDR3 in DNA: TGTGCCAGCAGCTTGGAGCAGGGGTGGACTGAAGCTTTCTTT. The rearrangement links TRBV5-4 to TRBJ1-1, with D maybe TRBD1 (6 bases). There are 14 residues in the CDR3. Trimming removed 0 bases at V and 5 bases at J, with 11 bases between. The germline gives CDR1 SGHNT, CDR2 YYREEE (reference sequence).

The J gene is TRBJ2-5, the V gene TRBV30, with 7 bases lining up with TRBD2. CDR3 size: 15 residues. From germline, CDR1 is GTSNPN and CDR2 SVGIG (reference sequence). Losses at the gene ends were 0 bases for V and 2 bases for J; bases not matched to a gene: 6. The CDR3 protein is CAWSVPAGMQETQYF. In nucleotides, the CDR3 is TGTGCCTGGAGTGTACCAGCGGGGATGCAAGAGACCCAGTACTTC. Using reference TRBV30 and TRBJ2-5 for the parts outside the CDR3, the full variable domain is SQTIHQWPATLVQPVGSPLSLECTVEGTSNPNLYWYRQAAGRGLQLLFYSVGIGQISSEVPQNLSASRPQDRQFILSSKKLLLSDSGFYLCAWSVPAGMQETQYFGPGTRLLVL.

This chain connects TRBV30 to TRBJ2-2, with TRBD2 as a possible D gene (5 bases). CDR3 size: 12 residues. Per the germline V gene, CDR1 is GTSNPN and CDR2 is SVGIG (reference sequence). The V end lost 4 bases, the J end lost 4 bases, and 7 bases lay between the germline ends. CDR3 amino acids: CAWTGLTGELFF. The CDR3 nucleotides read TGTGCCTGGACTGGACTCACCGGGGAGCTGTTTTTT.

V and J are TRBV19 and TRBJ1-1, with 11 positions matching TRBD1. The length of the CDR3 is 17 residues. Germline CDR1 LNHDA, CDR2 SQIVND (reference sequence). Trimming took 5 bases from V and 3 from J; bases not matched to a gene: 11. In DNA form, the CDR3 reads TGTGCCAGTAGTTTCGGACAGGGGGCTCCTTGGGACACTGAAGCTTTCTTT. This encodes CASSFGQGAPWDTEAFF.

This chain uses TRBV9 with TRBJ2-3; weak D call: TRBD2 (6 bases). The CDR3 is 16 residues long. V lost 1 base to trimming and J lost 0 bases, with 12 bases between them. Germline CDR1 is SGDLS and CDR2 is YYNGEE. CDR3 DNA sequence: TGTGCCAGCAGCGTAAGAGGGGACTTCAGCACAGATACGCAGTATTTT. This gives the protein CASSVRGDFSTDTQYF.

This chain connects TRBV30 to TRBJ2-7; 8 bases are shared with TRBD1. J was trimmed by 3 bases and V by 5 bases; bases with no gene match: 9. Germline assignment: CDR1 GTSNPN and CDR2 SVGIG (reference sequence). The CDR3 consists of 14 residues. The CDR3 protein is CAWGTGTGDYEQYF. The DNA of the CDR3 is TGTGCCTGGGGAACCGGGACAGGAGACTACGAGCAGTACTTC.

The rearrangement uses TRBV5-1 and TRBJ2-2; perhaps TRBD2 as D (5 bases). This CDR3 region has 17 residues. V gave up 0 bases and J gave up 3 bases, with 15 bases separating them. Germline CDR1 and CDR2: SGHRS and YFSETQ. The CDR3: CASSLEGSARDTGELFF. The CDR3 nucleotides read TGCGCCAGCAGCTTGGAGGGTAGCGCCCGGGACACCGGGGAGCTGTTTTTT.

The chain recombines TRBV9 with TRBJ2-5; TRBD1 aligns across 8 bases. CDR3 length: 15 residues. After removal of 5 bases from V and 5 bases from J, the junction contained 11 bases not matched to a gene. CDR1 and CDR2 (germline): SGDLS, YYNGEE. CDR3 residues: CASSDTAGGGETQYF. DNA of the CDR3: TGTGCCAGCAGTGATACCGCAGGGGGCGGGGAGACCCAGTACTTC.

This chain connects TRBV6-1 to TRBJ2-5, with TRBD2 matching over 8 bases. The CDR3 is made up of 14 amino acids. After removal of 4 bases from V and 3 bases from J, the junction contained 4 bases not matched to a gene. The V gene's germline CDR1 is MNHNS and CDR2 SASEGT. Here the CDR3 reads CASSVIAGKETQYF. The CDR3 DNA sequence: TGTGCCAGCAGTGTGATAGCGGGAAAAGAGACCCAGTACTTC.